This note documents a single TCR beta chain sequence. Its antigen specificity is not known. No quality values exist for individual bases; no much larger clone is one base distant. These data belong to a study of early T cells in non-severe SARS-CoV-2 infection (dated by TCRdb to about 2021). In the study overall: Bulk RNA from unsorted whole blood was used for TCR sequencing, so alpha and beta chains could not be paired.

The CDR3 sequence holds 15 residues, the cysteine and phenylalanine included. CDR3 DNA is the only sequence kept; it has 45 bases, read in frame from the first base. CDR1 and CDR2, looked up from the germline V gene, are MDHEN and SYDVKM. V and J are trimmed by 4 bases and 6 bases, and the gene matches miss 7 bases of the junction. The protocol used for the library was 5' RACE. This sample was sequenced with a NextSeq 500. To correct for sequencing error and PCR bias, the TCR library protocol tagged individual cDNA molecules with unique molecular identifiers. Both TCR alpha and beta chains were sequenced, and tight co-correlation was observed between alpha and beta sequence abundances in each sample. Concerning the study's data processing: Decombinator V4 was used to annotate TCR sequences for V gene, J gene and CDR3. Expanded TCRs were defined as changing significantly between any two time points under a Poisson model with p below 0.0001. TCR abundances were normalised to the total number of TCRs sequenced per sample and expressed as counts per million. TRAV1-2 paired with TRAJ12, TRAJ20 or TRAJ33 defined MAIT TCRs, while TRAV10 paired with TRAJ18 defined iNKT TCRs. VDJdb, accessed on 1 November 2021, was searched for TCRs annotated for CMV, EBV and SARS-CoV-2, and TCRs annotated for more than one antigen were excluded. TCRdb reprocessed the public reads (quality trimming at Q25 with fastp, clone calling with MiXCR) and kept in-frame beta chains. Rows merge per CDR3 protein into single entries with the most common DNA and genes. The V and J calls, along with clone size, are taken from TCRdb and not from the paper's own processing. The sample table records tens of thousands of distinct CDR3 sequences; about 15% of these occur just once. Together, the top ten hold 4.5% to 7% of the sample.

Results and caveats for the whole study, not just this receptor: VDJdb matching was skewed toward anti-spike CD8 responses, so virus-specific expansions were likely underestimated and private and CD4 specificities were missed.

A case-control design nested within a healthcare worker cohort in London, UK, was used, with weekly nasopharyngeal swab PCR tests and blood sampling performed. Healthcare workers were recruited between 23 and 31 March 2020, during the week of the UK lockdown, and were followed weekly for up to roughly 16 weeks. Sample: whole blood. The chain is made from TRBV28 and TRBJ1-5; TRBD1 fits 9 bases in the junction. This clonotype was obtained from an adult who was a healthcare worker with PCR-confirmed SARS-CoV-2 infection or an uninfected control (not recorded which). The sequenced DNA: TGTGCCAGCAGTTCGCAGGACAGGGGCGGTCAGCCCCAGCATTTT. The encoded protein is CASSSQDRGGQPQHF.